Listed below are T cell receptor beta chains from one sample, sequenced in a study of post-analysis software for immune sequencing data. TCRdb reprocessed the PCR reads with MiXCR, giving one entry per CDR3 protein. The data contain 380,000 or so distinct CDR3 sequences, about a third of them seen just once; the ten biggest clones take up about an eighth. Sequenced material: blood. Every receptor here comes from a girl aged 5-17 years with multiple sclerosis. Each CDR3 is given without its conserved first and last residue. Clone size is not always given. Where it is, it says once, few, many or a class for expanded clones.

>NA|TRBJ1-5|TRBV4-1
ASSTPTTGGAGQPQH
>NA|TRBJ2-7|TRBV7-9
ASSNRGGNEQY
>many|TRBJ2-6|TRBV7-9
ASSPSDSYPSGANVLT
>NA|TRBJ2-2|TRBV5-1
ASSLEPGGPGELF
>NA|TRBJ1-4|TRBV5-1
ASSLPRGTADEKLF
>NA|TRBJ2-5|TRBV28
ASRGNPYQETQY
>NA|TRBJ1-4|TRBV4-1
ASSQGQGWENEKLF
>NA|TRBJ1-1|TRBV20-1
SATPPTGGPSTAF
>NA|TRBJ1-2|TRBV11-2
ASSRTTGAFLYGYT
>NA|TRBJ1-1|TRBV20-1
SARDAEGQTNTEAF
>NA|TRBJ1-4|TRBV28
ASSFGAYGGGLF
>NA|TRBJ1-4|TRBV20-1
SAPQGVTNEKLF
>once|TRBJ2-5|TRBV7-9
ASSPRGGSYGQY
>NA|TRBJ1-2|TRBV29-1
SVGGQTGYT
>few|TRBJ2-5|TRBV18
ASSPAPETQY
>NA|TRBJ2-7|TRBV30
ACLGLAPGEQY
>NA|TRBJ1-1|TRBV27
ASRPGVKGTEAF
>NA|TRBJ2-1|TRBV7-9
ASSPGVGLAGYNEQF
>few|TRBJ2-5|TRBV20-1
SAPDRRQETQY
>few|TRBJ2-2|TRBV6-5
ASSRRPGELF
>NA|TRBJ2-3|TRBV7-3
ASSLSAGAFDTQY
>NA|TRBJ2-3|TRBV12-3/TRBV12-4
ASSFSGTSADTQY
>few|TRBJ2-5|TRBV4-1
ASSQPGTSSQETQY
>few|TRBJ1-2|TRBV6-1
ASSESDAGFGGYT
>NA|TRBJ2-1|TRBV2
ASSGDTRGTRHTNEQF
>NA|TRBJ2-5|TRBV20-1
SAGTGFQETQY
>NA|TRBJ2-2|TRBV4-2
ASSQPGLVTGELF
>NA|TRBJ1-6|TRBV9
ASSVATADNSPLH
>NA|TRBJ2-3|TRBV4-1
TSSQERSSGDTQY
>NA|TRBJ1-2|TRBV20-1
SASPLQTGNGYT
>few|TRBJ1-2|TRBV9
ASHGLAYGYT
>NA|TRBJ1-5|TRBV4-1
ASARGGNQPQH
>NA|TRBJ1-2|TRBV29-1
SVSGPSNYGYT
>NA|TRBJ2-7|TRBV7-2
ASSLSDEYEQY
>once|TRBJ2-4|TRBV28
ASSPAGALAKNIQY
>once|TRBJ1-1|TRBV29-1
SVEDGILGGTEAF
>few|TRBJ2-3|TRBV4-1
ASSHPGEDTQY
>NA|TRBJ2-2|TRBV4-3
ASSPYTQGGGGAQRELF
>few|TRBJ2-4|TRBV4-1
ASSPLVVAKNIQY
>once|TRBJ2-1|TRBV4-1
ASSQAGSGPRGNEQF
>few|TRBJ1-2|TRBV12-3/TRBV12-4
ASSPGTPPTNYGYT
>few|TRBJ1-2|TRBV4-1
ASSQGTSLTGFYGYT
>NA|TRBJ2-4|TRBV7-2
ASSLETTKNIQY
>once|TRBJ1-2|TRBV29-1
SVEERTNYGYT
>NA|TRBJ1-1|TRBV11-2
ASSSTGQGSEAF
>few|TRBJ1-2|TRBV7-8
ASSLVGESYGYT
>few|TRBJ2-7|TRBV10-3
AISDERGGVEQY
>NA|TRBJ2-1|TRBV12-3/TRBV12-4
ASSLISRDNEQF
>NA|TRBJ1-5|TRBV7-4
ASSLGGGDNQPQH
>NA|TRBJ1-4|TRBV19
ATGGAHGEKLF
>few|TRBJ2-7|TRBV5-1
ASRRGVVAGGNEQY
>many|TRBJ1-2|TRBV12-3/TRBV12-4
ASSLAGVQGYT
>few|TRBJ2-1|TRBV7-2
ASSFPRLAVTSGSYNEQF
>once|TRBJ2-5|TRBV20-1
SARDRLAGGKRTQY
>NA|TRBJ2-3|TRBV4-3
ASSQDIVGLVSDTQY
>NA|TRBJ1-6|TRBV12-3/TRBV12-4
ASSPRTGAVYNSPLH
>NA|TRBJ2-3|TRBV12-3/TRBV12-4
ASSSSISGGETDTQY